Presented here are 30 T cell receptor beta chains from one specimen sequenced in a study of patients and donors after allogeneic stem cell transplantation. TCRdb analysed the RT-PCR reads with MiXCR anew, one entry per CDR3 protein. The table lists 150,000 to 200,000 distinct CDR3 sequences, 24% of them singletons, with 20% to 30% in the top ten. Sequenced input: blood, either unsorted or a sorted T cell fraction (not recorded which). The receptors stem from a human donor who was either an allogeneic HSCT recipient or a stem cell or donor lymphocyte infusion donor (not recorded which). It is not recorded whose cells these are; they may come from a transplant donor.

The chain carries TRBV14 and TRBJ1-4; D might be TRBD1 (6 bases). Germline lookup yields CDR1 SGHDN and CDR2 FVKESK. The CDR3 has 15 residues. Trimming cost V 3 bases and J 5 bases, with 13 bases left between them. CDR3 sequence: CASSQEDRRNEKLFF. DNA for the CDR3: TGTGCCAGCAGCCAGGAGGACAGACGCAATGAAAAACTGTTTTTT.

The V gene is TRBV20-1, the J gene TRBJ2-2, with 7 bases fitting TRBD1. Germline assignment: CDR1 DFQATT and CDR2 SNEGSKA (reference sequence). V gave up 6 bases and J gave up 0 bases; unmatched junction bases: 4. The CDR3 runs 14 residues. The CDR3 nucleotides read TGCAGTGCCGGTGACAGGGCGAACACCGGGGAGCTGTTTTTT. As protein: CSAGDRANTGELFF.

This clonotype was seen only a few times. The chain couples TRBV4-3 to TRBJ2-1; 8 bases fit TRBD2. CDR3 length: 16 residues. V lost 2 bases to trimming and J lost 9 bases; unmatched junction nucleotides: 12. Germline V gene sequence: CDR1 LGHNA, CDR2 YSLEER. This CDR3 is CASSQFPGLVIFEQFF. CDR3 DNA sequence: TGCGCCAGCAGCCAATTTCCGGGACTAGTGATCTTTGAGCAGTTCTTC.

This rearrangement joins TRBV5-1 to TRBJ1-1; 8 bases line up with TRBD1. The CDR3 covers 13 residues. Looked up from germline, CDR1 is SGHRS and CDR2 is YFSETQ. Trimming cost V 4 bases and J 4 bases; bases outside gene matches: 3. Here the CDR3 reads CASSPQGATEAFF. In nucleotides, the CDR3 is TGCGCCAGCAGCCCTCAGGGGGCCACTGAAGCTTTCTTT.

The CDR3: CSVCGTRTYEQYF. CDR3 in DNA: TGCAGTGTTTGCGGGACTCGGACCTACGAGCAGTACTTC. The chain uses TRBV20-1 and TRBJ2-7, with D tentatively TRBD2 (6 bases). Trimming stripped 7 bases from V and 2 bases from J, with 15 bases between. Germline-derived CDR1 and CDR2 are DFQATT and SNEGSKA (reference sequence). There are 13 residues in the CDR3.

The rearrangement joins TRBV2 to TRBJ2-1, with 10 positions matching TRBD2. The CDR3 consists of 13 residues. The germline V gene encodes CDR1 SNHLY and CDR2 FYNNEI. The V segment lost 7 bases and the J segment 6 bases; nucleotides outside the gene matches: 3. CDR3: CASIWTSGNEQFF. The CDR3 nucleotides read TGTGCCAGCATTTGGACTAGCGGCAATGAGCAGTTCTTC.

The J gene is TRBJ2-7, the V gene TRBV12-3 or TRBV12-4, with a possible D match to TRBD2 (5 bases). The length of the CDR3 is 14 residues. Trimming pared 11 bases from V and 2 bases from J, leaving 19 bases between. CDR3 sequence reads: CASLTGSGAYEQYF. DNA for the CDR3: TGTGCCTCCCTAACGGGAAGCGGAGCCTACGAGCAGTACTTC.

The chain couples TRBV7-2 to TRBJ1-1, with 7 bases that match TRBD1. Unmatched junction bases numbered 4, after V lost 3 bases and J lost 3 bases. The CDR3 has 14 amino acids. From germline, CDR1 is SGHTA and CDR2 FQGNSA. The CDR3 is CASSLVQGDTEAFF. The CDR3 bases are TGTGCCAGCAGCTTGGTGCAGGGGGACACTGAAGCTTTCTTT. The full variable domain, rest sourced from reference TRBV7-2 and TRBJ1-1, is GAGVSQSPSNKVTEKGKDVELRCDPISGHTALYWYRQSLGQGLEFLIYFQGNSAPDKSGLPSDRFSAERTGGSVSTLTIQRTQQEDSAVYLCASSLVQGDTEAFFGQGTRLTVV.

In its sample, this clonotype was seen a few times. The rearrangement links TRBV27 to TRBJ2-1, with 9 bases lining up with TRBD2. The CDR3 contains 15 residues. V gave up 7 bases and J gave up 6 bases; unmatched junction bases: 10. Germline CDR1 reads MNHEY; CDR2 reads SMNVEV (reference sequence). CDR3 in DNA: TGTGCCAGCACTGCAGCGGGAGGCCTCTCCAATGAGCAGTTCTTC. It codes for CASTAAGGLSNEQFF.

This clonotype was seen a few times. The chain couples TRBV6-1 to TRBJ2-7; tentative D call: TRBD2 (5 bases). Germline lookup yields CDR1 MNHNS and CDR2 SASEGT. Trimming took 7 bases from V and 3 from J, leaving 13 bases between them. The CDR3 covers 13 residues. Written as DNA, the CDR3 is TGTGCCAGCAACCGAAGGGAGTACTACGAGCAGTACTTC. It codes for CASNRREYYEQYF.

V usage is TRBV15 and J usage is TRBJ1-3; the D gene is possibly TRBD1 (5 bases). The CDR3 totals 16 residues. The germline V gene has CDR1 LNHNV and CDR2 YYDKDF (reference sequence). Deletions cut 3 bases from V and 2 bases from J, with 14 bases between. Here the CDR3 DNA reads TGTGCCACCAGCAGGCCAGGGATGGAAGCTGGAAACACCATATATTTT. Protein sequence: CATSRPGMEAGNTIYF.

This clonotype was recorded at least ten times. DNA of the CDR3: TGTGCCAGCATTCTCGACTGGGTGGACCCTGAAGCTTTCTTT. As protein: CASILDWVDPEAFF. The chain recombines TRBV12-3 or TRBV12-4 with TRBJ1-1, with no clear D. V lost 7 bases to trimming and J lost 6 bases, with 18 bases between them. The CDR3 consists of 14 residues.

The chain is built from TRBV5-1 and TRBJ2-5, with unresolved D. Germline-derived CDR1 and CDR2 are SGHRS and YFSETQ. This CDR3 spans 13 amino acids. V gave up 2 bases and J gave up 2 bases, with 7 bases separating them. CDR3 protein: CASSFIYQETQYF. CDR3 sequence (DNA): TGCGCCAGCAGCTTCATATATCAAGAGACCCAGTACTTC. Looking up the rest from reference TRBV5-1 and TRBJ2-5 gives the full variable domain: KAGVTQTPRYLIKTRGQQVTLSCSPISGHRSVSWYQQTPGQGLQFLFEYFSETQRNKGNFPGRFSGRQFSNSRSEMNVSTLELGDSALYLCASSFIYQETQYFGPGTRLLVL.

The chain combines TRBV10-3 with TRBJ2-3, with D hard to call. Trimming took 0 bases from V and 5 from J, leaving 6 bases between them. The CDR3 has 13 residues. Germline CDR1 and CDR2: ENHRY and SYGVKD. The CDR3 nucleotides read TGTGCCATCAGTGAGTCGTGGGGAGATACGCAGTATTTT. Its protein is CAISESWGDTQYF.

The chain has TRBV12-3 or TRBV12-4 and TRBJ1-1; the D is unclear. This CDR3 has 12 amino acids. V was cut by 7 bases and J by 8 bases, with 14 bases left in between. In DNA form, the CDR3 reads TGTGCCAGCACCCGAATGGACGGCGAAGCTTTCTTT. It specifies CASTRMDGEAFF.

The chain combines TRBV14 with TRBJ1-2, with 8 bases identical to TRBD1. Germline CDR1 is SGHDN and CDR2 is FVKESK. J lost 4 bases, V lost 2 bases, and 3 bases had no gene match. The CDR3 has 14 residues. The CDR3 region is CASSQRGTGYGYTF. In nucleotides, the CDR3 is TGTGCCAGCAGCCAAAGGGGGACAGGCTATGGCTACACCTTC.

This rearrangement joins TRBV20-1 to TRBJ1-5, with D tentatively TRBD1 (6 bases). From germline, CDR1 is DFQATT and CDR2 SNEGSKA (reference sequence). With 0 bases removed from V and 4 bases from J, the gap between germline ends came to 10 bases. This CDR3 comprises 14 residues. DNA of the CDR3: TGCAGTGCTAGAGATAGGACAGATAATCAGCCCCAGCATTTT. As protein: CSARDRTDNQPQHF.

This clonotype has only a few counts. V is TRBV2 and J is TRBJ2-2, with D perhaps given as TRBD1 or TRBD2 (5 bases each). Germline loops: CDR1 SNHLY, CDR2 FYNNEI. The CDR3 is 15 residues long. Deletions cut 6 bases from V and 5 bases from J, with 16 bases between. The CDR3 region has the DNA TGTGCCAGCAGGGCCGGGACCGCAACTACCGGGGAGCTGTTTTTT. Its protein is CASRAGTATTGELFF.

This clonotype showed up just a few times. The chain uses TRBV14 and TRBJ2-1; 13 nucleotides agree with TRBD2. The CDR3 is made up of 16 amino acids. J gave up 5 bases and V 2 bases, and 3 bases lay outside the gene matches. Germline V gives CDR1 SGHDN, CDR2 FVKESK. The CDR3 DNA sequence: TGTGCCAGCAGCCAAAGACTAGCGGGGGGACACAATGAGCAGTTCTTC. Amino acids: CASSQRLAGGHNEQFF. Looking up the rest from reference TRBV14 and TRBJ2-1 gives the full variable domain: EAGVTQFPSHSVIEKGQTVTLRCDPISGHDNLYWYRRVMGKEIKFLLHFVKESKQDESGMPNNRFLAERTGGTYSTLKVQPAELEDSGVYFCASSQRLAGGHNEQFFGPGTRLTVL.

CDR3 in DNA: TGCAGTGCTAGAGGGCAGGGGGCGACTAATGAAAAACTGTTTTTT. The encoded protein is CSARGQGATNEKLFF. The rearrangement links TRBV20-1 to TRBJ1-4; 8 bases map to TRBD1. Germline V gene data show CDR1 as DFQATT and CDR2 as SNEGSKA (reference sequence). CDR3 length: 15 amino acids. The trim removed 1 base at V and 2 bases at J, leaving 3 bases unmatched.

This chain joins TRBV4-1 and TRBJ2-1, with 7 bases aligning to TRBD2. CDR3 size: 15 residues. Trimming at V came to 5 bases and at J to 3 bases, leaving 7 bases not matched to a gene. CDR1 and CDR2 (germline): MGHRA, YSYEKL. The CDR3 here is CASSTMSGGYNEQFF. The CDR3 DNA reads as TGCGCCAGCAGCACCATGTCGGGGGGCTACAATGAGCAGTTCTTC.

The gene calls are TRBV14 and TRBJ2-7, with D perhaps matching TRBD2 (5 bases). Trimming took off 1 base at V and 6 bases at J, with 10 bases between the two ends. This CDR3 has 13 amino acids. Germline V gives CDR1 SGHDN, CDR2 FVKESK. As DNA, the CDR3 is TGTGCCAGCAGCCAAGGAGATGGAGGCGAGCAGTACTTC. It encodes CASSQGDGGEQYF.

The chain employs TRBV5-1 and TRBJ2-4; tentative D call: TRBD2 (5 bases). V lost 0 bases and J lost 12, with 13 bases in between. This CDR3 is built from 13 residues. CDR1 SGHRS and CDR2 YFSETQ come from the germline V gene. CDR3 loop: CASSLEVWGDQYF. CDR3 bases: TGCGCCAGCAGCTTGGAGGTTTGGGGAGATCAGTACTTC.

CDR3: CSARGALGGRGGVTNTEAFF. CDR3 sequence (DNA): TGCAGTGCTAGAGGGGCCCTCGGGGGCAGGGGAGGCGTTACGAACACTGAAGCTTTCTTT. The chain recombines TRBV20-1 with TRBJ1-1, with D maybe TRBD1 (6 bases). The CDR3 consists of 20 residues. V was pared by 1 base and J by 1 base, with 28 bases between. The germline V gene encodes CDR1 DFQATT and CDR2 SNEGSKA (reference sequence).

This sequence joins TRBV27 and TRBJ2-5; D is perhaps TRBD1 (6 bases). Germline assignment: CDR1 MNHEY and CDR2 SMNVEV (reference sequence). V was shortened by 2 bases and J by 1 base, with 11 bases between the two germline ends. This CDR3 contains 15 residues. CDR3 sequence: CASSLSHRVQETQYF. The DNA for the CDR3 is TGTGCCAGCAGTTTAAGCCACAGGGTCCAAGAGACCCAGTACTTC.

This clonotype appeared a few times. The rearrangement uses TRBV5-1 and TRBJ1-1; D perhaps matches TRBD1 (6 bases). With 7 bases removed from V and 7 bases from J, the gap between germline ends came to 11 bases. Germline CDR1 and CDR2: SGHRS and YFSETQ. This CDR3 has 11 amino acids. The CDR3 nucleotides read TGCGCCAGCTCCGAGGACAGTGAAGCTTTCTTT. Its translation: CASSEDSEAFF. Complete variable domain (other parts from reference TRBV5-1 and TRBJ1-1): KAGVTQTPRYLIKTRGQQVTLSCSPISGHRSVSWYQQTPGQGLQFLFEYFSETQRNKGNFPGRFSGRQFSNSRSEMNVSTLELGDSALYLCASSEDSEAFFGQGTRLTVV.

This clonotype was observed a handful of times. This chain joins TRBV5-1 and TRBJ2-7; D not resolved. The germline V gene has CDR1 SGHRS and CDR2 YFSETQ. The CDR3 extends over 14 amino acids. Trimming left V 4 bases short and J 3 bases short, with 14 bases between. The DNA for the CDR3 is TGCGCCAGCAGCGCGACATCTCCCAACTACGAGCAGTACTTC. Protein: CASSATSPNYEQYF.

In DNA form, the CDR3 reads TGTGCCAGCAGCTTAGTTTCAGACTCTGGAAACACCATATATTTT. The encoded protein is CASSLVSDSGNTIYF. The chain couples TRBV7-9 to TRBJ1-3; D gene uncertain. The CDR3 contains 15 residues. The V end lost 1 base, the J end lost 0 bases, and 7 bases lay between the germline ends. Germline CDR1 is SEHNR and CDR2 is FQNEAQ (reference sequence). The variable domain in full, completed from reference TRBV7-9 and TRBJ1-3, reads DTGVSQNPRHKITKRGQNVTFRCDPISEHNRLYWYRQTLGQGPEFLTYFQNEAQLEKSRLLSDRFSAERPKGSFSTLEIQRTEQGDSAMYLCASSLVSDSGNTIYFGEGSWLTVV.

Only a few counts were recorded for this clonotype. V usage is TRBV5-1 and J usage is TRBJ2-3; maybe TRBD2 (6 bases). The CDR3 contains 15 residues. Trimming cost V 0 bases and J 2 bases, with 10 bases left between them. Germline V gene data show CDR1 as SGHRS and CDR2 as YFSETQ. The CDR3 DNA sequence: TGCGCCAGCAGCTTGGATGGCGGGATCACAGATACGCAGTATTTT. It encodes CASSLDGGITDTQYF.

A few counts support this clonotype. J is TRBJ1-1 and V is TRBV5-1; D remains ambiguous. The CDR3 is 15 amino acids. Germline V gene data show CDR1 as SGHRS and CDR2 as YFSETQ. V was shortened by 0 bases and J by 5 bases, with 14 bases between the two germline ends. CDR3 sequence reads: CASSLARPVGTEAFF. The CDR3 coding sequence is TGCGCCAGCAGCTTGGCCAGGCCGGTTGGAACTGAAGCTTTCTTT.